This TCR beta chain emerged from a study of blood T cell repertoires in COVID-19. The method was immunoSEQ multiplex PCR; TCRdb's version includes in-frame clones alone and lacks a portion of them. The sample yields about 300,000 clones, approximately 90% seen once. Germline CDR1 SGHTA, CDR2 FQGTGA. The CDR3 length is 13 residues. V was clipped by 5 bases and J by 7 bases, with 14 bases between them. The cohort comprised adults aged roughly 18 to 95 years residing in about two dozen US areas. The chain uses TRBV7-3 and TRBJ2-5, with D possibly TRBD1 on 5 matching bases. The specimen was PBMCs or T cells enriched from blood (not recorded which). The TCR originated in a woman aged 25 to 39 who had recovered from COVID-19. The CDR3 loop is CASSQGQDRTQYF. CDR3 DNA: TGTGCCAGCAGCCAAGGACAAGATCGGACCCAGTACTTC.